The source of this T cell receptor (beta chain) is a study of cytomegalovirus exposure and HLA in healthy donors. The study's findings and limits: Donor immune exposure was known only as CMV serostatus. Later analysis associated a missense DCLRE1C variant with TCR beta V- and J-gene trimming. Later work found that TCR association rates differed between HLA loci; DRB1 had the most and HLA-C the fewest. In vitro checks showed that a few CMV-associated chains really do target CMV antigens.

On this clone itself: Its matching antigen is unknown.

Primers: 60 Vbeta forward and 13 Jbeta reverse. Sequenced by immunoSEQ multiplex PCR; TCRdb stores in-frame clones only, minus some. The sample lists 150,000 to 200,000 clones, approximately 79% seen once, with 0.85% to 1% in the top ten. The germline CDR1 and CDR2 sequences are SGHTA and FQGNSA. The CDR3 has 15 residues. J gave up 0 bases and V 5 bases, and 6 bases lay outside the gene matches. The chain joins TRBV7-2 to TRBJ2-7; 8 positions agree with TRBD2. The sequence was obtained from a woman between 45 and 60 years old in good health and CMV-seropositive. The source material was PBMCs. The CDR3 DNA reads as TGTGCCAGCAGCCACGCCGGGGGGGCCTCCTACGAGCAGTACTTC. This sequence encodes CASSHAGGASYEQYF.